The T cell receptor beta chain described here comes from a study of tumor and adjacent non-tumor tissue in lung cancer. This clonotype appeared many times. A modified ARM-PCR protocol with three rounds of nested PCR amplified TCRbeta. TCRdb re-called the multiplex PCR reads through MiXCR, storing one row per CDR3 protein. The sample lists about 100,000 distinct CDR3 sequences, approximately 60% occurring once. The CDR3 is 12 amino acids. Trimming left V 7 bases short and J 7 bases short, with 10 bases between. CDR1 is SGHVS and CDR2 is FQNEAQ in the germline V gene. The template was RNA from unsorted bulk tissue. The normal lung tissue was taken more than 3 cm from the tumor edge.

V usage is TRBV7-8 and J usage is TRBJ1-4; D call uncertain. The source material was distant non-tumor lung tissue. The TCR sequence derives from a man aged 30 to 45 with non-small cell lung cancer. The CDR3 nucleotides read TGTGCCAGCACCCCCGACGGTGAAAAACTGTTTTTT. Translating it yields CASTPDGEKLFF.